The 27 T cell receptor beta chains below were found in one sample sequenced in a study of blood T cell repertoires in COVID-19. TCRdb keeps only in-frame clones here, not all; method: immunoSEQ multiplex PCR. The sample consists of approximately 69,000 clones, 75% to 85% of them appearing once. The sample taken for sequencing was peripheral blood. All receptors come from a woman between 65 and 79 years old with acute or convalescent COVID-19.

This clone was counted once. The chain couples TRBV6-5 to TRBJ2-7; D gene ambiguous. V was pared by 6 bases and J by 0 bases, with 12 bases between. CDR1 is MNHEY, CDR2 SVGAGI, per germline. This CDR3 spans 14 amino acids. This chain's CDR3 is CASRGRISSYEQYF. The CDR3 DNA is TGTGCCAGCAGGGGCAGGATAAGCTCCTACGAGCAGTACTTC.

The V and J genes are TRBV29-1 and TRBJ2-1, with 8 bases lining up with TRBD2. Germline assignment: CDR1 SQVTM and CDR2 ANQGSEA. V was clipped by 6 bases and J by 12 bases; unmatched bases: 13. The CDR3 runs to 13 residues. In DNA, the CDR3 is TGCAGCGTATACCTGGACCGACGGGGGGGGCAGTTCTTC. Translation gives CSVYLDRRGGQFF.

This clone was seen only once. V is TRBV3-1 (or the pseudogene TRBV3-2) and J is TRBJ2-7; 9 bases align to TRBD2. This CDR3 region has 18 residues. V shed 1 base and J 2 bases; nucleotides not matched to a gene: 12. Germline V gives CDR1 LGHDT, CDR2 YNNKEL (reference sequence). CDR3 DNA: TGTGCCAGCAGCCAAGGGTTGGGTTTTGGCGGGAGGGCCTACGAGCAGTACTTC. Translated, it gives CASSQGLGFGGRAYEQYF.

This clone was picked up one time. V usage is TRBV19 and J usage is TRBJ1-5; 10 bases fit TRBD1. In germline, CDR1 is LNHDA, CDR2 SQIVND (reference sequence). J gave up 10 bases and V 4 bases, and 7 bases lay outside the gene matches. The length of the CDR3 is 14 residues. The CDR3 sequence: CASSTFGQGVPQHF. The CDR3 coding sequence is TGTGCCAGTAGTACCTTTGGACAGGGGGTTCCCCAGCATTTT.

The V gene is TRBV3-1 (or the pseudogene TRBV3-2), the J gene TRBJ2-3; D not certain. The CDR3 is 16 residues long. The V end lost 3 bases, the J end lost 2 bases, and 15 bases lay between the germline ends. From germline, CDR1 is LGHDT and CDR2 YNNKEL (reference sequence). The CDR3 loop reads CASSQRSPIPTDTQYF. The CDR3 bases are TGTGCCAGCAGCCAGAGGTCTCCTATCCCCACAGATACGCAGTATTTT.

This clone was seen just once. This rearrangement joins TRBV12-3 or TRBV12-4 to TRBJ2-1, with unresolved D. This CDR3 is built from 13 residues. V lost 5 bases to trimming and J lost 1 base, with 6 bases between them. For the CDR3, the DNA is TGTGCCAGCAGTCCTGTGTCCTACAATGAGCAGTTCTTC. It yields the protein CASSPVSYNEQFF.

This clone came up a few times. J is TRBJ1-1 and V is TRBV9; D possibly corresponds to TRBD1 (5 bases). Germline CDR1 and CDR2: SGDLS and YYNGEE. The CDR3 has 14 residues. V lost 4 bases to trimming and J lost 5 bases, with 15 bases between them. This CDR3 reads CASSLDSGGTEAFF. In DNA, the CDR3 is TGTGCCAGCAGCTTAGACAGCGGAGGGACTGAAGCTTTCTTT.

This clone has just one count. The CDR3 loop is CASSVGGQDSNQPQHF. As DNA, the CDR3 is TGTGCCAGCAGCGTAGGCGGGCAGGATAGCAATCAGCCCCAGCATTTT. The chain uses TRBV9 and TRBJ1-5; D is ambiguous. CDR3 length: 16 amino acids. Trimming pared 0 bases from V and 0 bases from J, leaving 10 bases between. Germline CDR1 and CDR2: SGDLS and YYNGEE.

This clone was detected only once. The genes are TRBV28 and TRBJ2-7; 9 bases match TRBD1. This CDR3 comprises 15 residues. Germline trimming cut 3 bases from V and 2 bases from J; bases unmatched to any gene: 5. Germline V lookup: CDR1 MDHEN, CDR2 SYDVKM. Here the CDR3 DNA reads TGTGCCAGCAGTTTCATCCGGGACAGGGCCTACGAGCAGTACTTC. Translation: CASSFIRDRAYEQYF.

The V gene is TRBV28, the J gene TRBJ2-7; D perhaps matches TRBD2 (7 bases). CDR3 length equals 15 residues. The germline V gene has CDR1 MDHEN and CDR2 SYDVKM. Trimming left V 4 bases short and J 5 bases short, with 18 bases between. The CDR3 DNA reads TGTGCCAGCAGTTATGGGGGGGCTTCATCCAACGAGCAGTACTTC. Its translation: CASSYGGASSNEQYF.

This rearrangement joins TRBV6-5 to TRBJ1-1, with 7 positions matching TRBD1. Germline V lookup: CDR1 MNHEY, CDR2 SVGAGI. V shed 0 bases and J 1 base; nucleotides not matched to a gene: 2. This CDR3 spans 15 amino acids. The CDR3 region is CASSYSGQKNTEAFF. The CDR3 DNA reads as TGTGCCAGCAGTTACTCGGGACAGAAGAACACTGAAGCTTTCTTT.

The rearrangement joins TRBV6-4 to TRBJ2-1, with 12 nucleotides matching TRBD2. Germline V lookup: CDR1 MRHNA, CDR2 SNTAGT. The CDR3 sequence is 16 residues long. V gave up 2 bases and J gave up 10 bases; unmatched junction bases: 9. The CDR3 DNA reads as TGTGCCAGCAGTGACACAACTAGCGGGAGGTCAGAAGAGCAGTTCTTC. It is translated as CASSDTTSGRSEEQFF.

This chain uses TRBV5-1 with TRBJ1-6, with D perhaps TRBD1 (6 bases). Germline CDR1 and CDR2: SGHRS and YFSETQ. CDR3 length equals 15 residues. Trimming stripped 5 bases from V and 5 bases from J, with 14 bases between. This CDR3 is CASRQGTSDNSPLHF. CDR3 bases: TGCGCCAGCAGACAAGGGACAAGTGATAATTCACCCCTCCACTTT. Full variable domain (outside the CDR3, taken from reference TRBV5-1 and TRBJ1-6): KAGVTQTPRYLIKTRGQQVTLSCSPISGHRSVSWYQQTPGQGLQFLFEYFSETQRNKGNFPGRFSGRQFSNSRSEMNVSTLELGDSALYLCASRQGTSDNSPLHFGNGTRLTVT.

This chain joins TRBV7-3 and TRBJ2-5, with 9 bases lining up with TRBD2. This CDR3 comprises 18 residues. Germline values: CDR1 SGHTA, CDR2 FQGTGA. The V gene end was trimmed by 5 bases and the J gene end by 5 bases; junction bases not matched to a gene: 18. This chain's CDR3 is CASSHPSAGGAARETQYF. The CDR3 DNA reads TGTGCCAGCAGCCACCCCTCAGCGGGGGGCGCAGCCCGGGAGACCCAGTACTTC.

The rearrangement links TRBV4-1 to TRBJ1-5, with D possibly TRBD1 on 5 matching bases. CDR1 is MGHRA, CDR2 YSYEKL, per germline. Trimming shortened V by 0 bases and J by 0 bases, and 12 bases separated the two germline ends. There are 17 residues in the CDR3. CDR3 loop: CASSQDWSGYSNQPQHF. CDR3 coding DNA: TGCGCCAGCAGCCAAGATTGGTCAGGGTATAGCAATCAGCCCCAGCATTTT.

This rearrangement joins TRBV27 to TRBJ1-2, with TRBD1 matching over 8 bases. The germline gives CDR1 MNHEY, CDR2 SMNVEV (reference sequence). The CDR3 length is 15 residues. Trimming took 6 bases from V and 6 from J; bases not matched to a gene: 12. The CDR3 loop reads CASRLTGGQGNGYTF. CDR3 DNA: TGTGCCAGCAGGCTAACGGGAGGACAGGGTAATGGCTACACCTTC.

The CDR3 DNA sequence: TGTGCCAGCAGACTCGTCAATCAGCCCCAGCATTTT. As protein: CASRLVNQPQHF. The V and J genes are TRBV28 and TRBJ1-5; D uncertain. The CDR3 extends over 12 amino acids. The V gene's germline CDR1 is MDHEN and CDR2 SYDVKM. Trimming took 6 bases from V and 3 from J, leaving 6 bases between them.

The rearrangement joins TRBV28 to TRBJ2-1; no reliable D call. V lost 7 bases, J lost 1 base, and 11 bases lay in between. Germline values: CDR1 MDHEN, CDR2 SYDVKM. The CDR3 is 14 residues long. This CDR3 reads CASKRFPSYNEQFF. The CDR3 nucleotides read TGTGCCAGCAAGCGTTTTCCTTCCTACAATGAGCAGTTCTTC.

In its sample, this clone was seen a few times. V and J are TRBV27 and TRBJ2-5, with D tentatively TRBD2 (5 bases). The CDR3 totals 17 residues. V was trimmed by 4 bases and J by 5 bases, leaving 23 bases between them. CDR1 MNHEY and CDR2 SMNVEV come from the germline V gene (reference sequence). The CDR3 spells CASSSVRAGSPRETQYF. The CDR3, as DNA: TGTGCCAGCAGTTCAGTCCGGGCGGGTAGTCCGCGGGAGACCCAGTACTTC.

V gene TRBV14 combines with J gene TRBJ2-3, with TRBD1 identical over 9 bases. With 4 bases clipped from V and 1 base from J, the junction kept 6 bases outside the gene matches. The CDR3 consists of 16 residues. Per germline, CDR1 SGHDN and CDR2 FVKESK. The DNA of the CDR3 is TGTGCCAGCAGCCCGACAGGGGGAAAAGGCACAGATACGCAGTATTTT. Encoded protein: CASSPTGGKGTDTQYF.

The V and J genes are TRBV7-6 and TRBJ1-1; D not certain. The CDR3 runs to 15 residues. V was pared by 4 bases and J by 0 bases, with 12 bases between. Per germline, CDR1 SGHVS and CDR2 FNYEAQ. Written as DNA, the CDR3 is TGTGCCAGCAGCTCAACCTCGGGGATGAACACTGAAGCTTTCTTT. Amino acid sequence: CASSSTSGMNTEAFF.

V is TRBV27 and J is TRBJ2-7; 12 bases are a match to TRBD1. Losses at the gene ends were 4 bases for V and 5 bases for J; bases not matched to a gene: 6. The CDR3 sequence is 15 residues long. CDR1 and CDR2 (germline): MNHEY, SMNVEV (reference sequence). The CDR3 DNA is TGTGCCAGCAGTTCCGGGGACAGGGGGCAGAACGAGCAGTACTTC. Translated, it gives CASSSGDRGQNEQYF.

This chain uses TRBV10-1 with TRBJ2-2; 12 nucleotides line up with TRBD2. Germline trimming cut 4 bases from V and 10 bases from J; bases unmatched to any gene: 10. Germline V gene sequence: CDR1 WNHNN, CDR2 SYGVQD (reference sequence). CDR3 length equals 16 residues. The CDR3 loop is CASSGGLTSGSMELFF. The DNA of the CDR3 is TGCGCCAGCAGTGGAGGGTTGACTAGCGGGAGTATGGAGCTGTTTTTT.

The CDR3 DNA reads TGCAGCGTGCGGGTATCGGACACTGAAGCTTTCTTT. Amino acid sequence: CSVRVSDTEAFF. The V call is TRBV29-1, the J call TRBJ1-1; D unclear. The CDR3 consists of 12 residues. Germline assignment: CDR1 SQVTM and CDR2 ANQGSEA. V gave up 6 bases and J gave up 3 bases, with 11 bases separating them.

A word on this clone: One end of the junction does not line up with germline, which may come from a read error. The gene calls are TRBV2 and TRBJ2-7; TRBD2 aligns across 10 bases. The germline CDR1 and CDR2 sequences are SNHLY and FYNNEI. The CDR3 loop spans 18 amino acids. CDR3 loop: CASSPSPSSGRALAESCF. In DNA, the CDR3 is TGTGCCAGCAGCCCAAGCCCCTCCAGCGGGAGGGCCCTCGCGGAGAGTTGCTTC.

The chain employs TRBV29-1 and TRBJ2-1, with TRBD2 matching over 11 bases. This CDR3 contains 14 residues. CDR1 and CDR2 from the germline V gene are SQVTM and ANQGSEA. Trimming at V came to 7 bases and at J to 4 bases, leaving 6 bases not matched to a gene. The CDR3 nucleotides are TGCAGCGCCAGGGGACTAGCGGTTTACAATGAGCAGTTCTTC. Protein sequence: CSARGLAVYNEQFF.

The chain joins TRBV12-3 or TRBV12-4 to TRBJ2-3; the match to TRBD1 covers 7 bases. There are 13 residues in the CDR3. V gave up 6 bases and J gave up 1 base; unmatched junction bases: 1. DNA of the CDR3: TGTGCCAGCAGGACAGGGCGCACAGATACGCAGTATTTT. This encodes CASRTGRTDTQYF.